The T cell receptor beta chain described here comes from a study of tumor and adjacent non-tumor tissue in lung cancer. Across the study: The cohort had around twelve adenocarcinoma, 2 squamous cell and 1 small cell patients. Study-wide results and limits: Tumor tissue had significantly higher TCR diversity than normal lung.

This clonotype was detected only a few times. Its cognate antigen is unknown. The template was RNA from unsorted bulk tissue. TCRbeta libraries were built with three rounds of nested PCR, modified from ARM-PCR. From the multiplex PCR reads, TCRdb called clonotypes with MiXCR, one entry per CDR3 protein. Of over 130,000 distinct CDR3 sequences listed, around 67% are singletons. Material: lung tumor tissue. The receptor was isolated from a man aged 60-69 years with small cell lung cancer.

This CDR3 is CSVGGGQGARDYPGDTQYF. The CDR3 nucleotides are TGCAGCGTTGGGGGGGGACAGGGGGCGCGGGACTATCCAGGAGATACGCAGTATTTT. The chain couples TRBV29-1 to TRBJ2-3; 12 bases are shared with TRBD1. Germline values: CDR1 SQVTM, CDR2 ANQGSEA. CDR3 length equals 19 residues. J was trimmed by 5 bases and V by 4 bases; bases with no gene match: 19.